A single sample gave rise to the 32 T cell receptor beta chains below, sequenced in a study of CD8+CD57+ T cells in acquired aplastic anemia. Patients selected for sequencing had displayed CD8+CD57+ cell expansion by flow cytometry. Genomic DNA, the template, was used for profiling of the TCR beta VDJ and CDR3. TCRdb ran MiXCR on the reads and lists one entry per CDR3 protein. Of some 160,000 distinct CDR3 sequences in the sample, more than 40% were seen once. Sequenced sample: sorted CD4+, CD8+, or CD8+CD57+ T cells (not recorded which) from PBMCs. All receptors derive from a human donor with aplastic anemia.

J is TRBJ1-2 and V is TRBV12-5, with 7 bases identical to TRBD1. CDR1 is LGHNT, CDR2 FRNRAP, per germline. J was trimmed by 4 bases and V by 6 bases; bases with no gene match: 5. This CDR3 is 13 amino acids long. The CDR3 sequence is CASGSGTAYGYTF. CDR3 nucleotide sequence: TGTGCTAGTGGCTCCGGGACAGCCTATGGCTACACCTTC. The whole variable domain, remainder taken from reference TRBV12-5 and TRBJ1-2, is DARVTQTPRHKVTEMGQEVTMRCQPILGHNTVFWYRQTMMQGLELLAYFRNRAPLDDSGMPKDRFSAEMPDATLATLKIQPSEPRDSAVYFCASGSGTAYGYTFGSGTRLTVV.

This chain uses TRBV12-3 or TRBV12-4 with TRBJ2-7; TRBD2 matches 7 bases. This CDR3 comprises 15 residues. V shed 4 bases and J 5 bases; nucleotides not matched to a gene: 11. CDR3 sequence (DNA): TGTGCCAGCAGTTCCCAAGCGGGGTGGCGCCACGAGCAGTACTTC. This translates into CASSSQAGWRHEQYF.

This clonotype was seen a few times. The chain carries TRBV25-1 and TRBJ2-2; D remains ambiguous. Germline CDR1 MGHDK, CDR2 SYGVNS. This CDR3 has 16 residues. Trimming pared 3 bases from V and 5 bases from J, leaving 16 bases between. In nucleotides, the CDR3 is TGTGCCAGCAGTGACGCCCCTGCTGGTCGGACCGGGGAGCTGTTTTTT. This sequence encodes CASSDAPAGRTGELFF. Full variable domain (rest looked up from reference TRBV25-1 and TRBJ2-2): EADIYQTPRYLVIGTGKKITLECSQTMGHDKMYWYQQDPGMELHLIHYSYGVNSTEKGDLSSESTVSRIRTEHFPLTLESARPSHTSQYLCASSDAPAGRTGELFFGEGSRLTVL.

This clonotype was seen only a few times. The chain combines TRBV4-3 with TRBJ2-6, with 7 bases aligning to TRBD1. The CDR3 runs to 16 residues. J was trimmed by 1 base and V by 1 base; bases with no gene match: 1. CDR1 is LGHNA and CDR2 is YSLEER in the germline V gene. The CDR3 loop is CASSQVQGSGANVLTF. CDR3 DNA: TGCGCCAGCAGCCAAGTACAGGGGTCTGGGGCCAACGTCCTGACTTTC.

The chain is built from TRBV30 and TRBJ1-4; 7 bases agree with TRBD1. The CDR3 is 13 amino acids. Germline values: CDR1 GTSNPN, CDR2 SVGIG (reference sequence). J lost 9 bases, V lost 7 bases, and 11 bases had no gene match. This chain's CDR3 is CAFGAGGEKKLFF. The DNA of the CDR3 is TGTGCCTTCGGGGCAGGGGGTGAGAAAAAACTGTTTTTT.

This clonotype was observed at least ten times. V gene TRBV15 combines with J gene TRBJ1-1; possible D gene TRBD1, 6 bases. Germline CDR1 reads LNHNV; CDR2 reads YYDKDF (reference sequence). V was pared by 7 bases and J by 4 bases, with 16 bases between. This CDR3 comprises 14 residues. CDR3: CATTNRVEGTEAFF. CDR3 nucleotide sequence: TGTGCCACCACTAACAGGGTGGAGGGCACTGAAGCTTTCTTT.

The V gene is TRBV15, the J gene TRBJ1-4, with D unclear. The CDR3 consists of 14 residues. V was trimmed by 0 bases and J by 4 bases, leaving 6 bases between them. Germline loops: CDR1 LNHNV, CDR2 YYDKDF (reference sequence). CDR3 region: CATSRERGNEKLFF. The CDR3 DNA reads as TGTGCCACCAGCAGAGAGCGGGGTAATGAAAAACTGTTTTTT.

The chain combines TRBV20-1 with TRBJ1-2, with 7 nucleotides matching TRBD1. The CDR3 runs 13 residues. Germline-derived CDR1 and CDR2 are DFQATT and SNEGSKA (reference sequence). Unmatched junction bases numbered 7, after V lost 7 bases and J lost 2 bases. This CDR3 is CSGMTGLNYGYTF. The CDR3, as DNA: TGCAGTGGCATGACAGGGCTCAACTATGGCTACACCTTC.

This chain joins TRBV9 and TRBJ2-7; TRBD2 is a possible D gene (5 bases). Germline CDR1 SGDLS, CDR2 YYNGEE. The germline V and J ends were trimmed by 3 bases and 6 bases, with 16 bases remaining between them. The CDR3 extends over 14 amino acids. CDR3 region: CASSGPGSTAEQYF. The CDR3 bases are TGTGCCAGCAGCGGTCCGGGAAGCACGGCCGAGCAGTACTTC.

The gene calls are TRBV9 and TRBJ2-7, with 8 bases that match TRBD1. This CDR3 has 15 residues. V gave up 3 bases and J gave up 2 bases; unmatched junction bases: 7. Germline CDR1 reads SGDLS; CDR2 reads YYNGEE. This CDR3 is CASSATGTGAYEQYF. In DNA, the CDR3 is TGTGCCAGCAGCGCGACCGGGACAGGAGCCTACGAGCAGTACTTC.

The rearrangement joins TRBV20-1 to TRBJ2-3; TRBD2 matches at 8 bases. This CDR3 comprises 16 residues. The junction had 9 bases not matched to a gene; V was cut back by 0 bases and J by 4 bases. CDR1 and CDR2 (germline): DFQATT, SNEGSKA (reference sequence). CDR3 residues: CSARDQAGVGPDTQYF. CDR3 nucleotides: TGCAGTGCTAGAGATCAAGCGGGAGTAGGTCCAGATACGCAGTATTTT.

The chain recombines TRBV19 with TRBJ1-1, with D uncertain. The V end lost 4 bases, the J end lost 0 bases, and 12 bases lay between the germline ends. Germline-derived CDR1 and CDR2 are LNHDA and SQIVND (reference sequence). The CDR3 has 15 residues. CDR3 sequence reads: CASSSRTVVNTEAFF. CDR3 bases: TGTGCCAGTAGTAGCCGGACGGTAGTGAACACTGAAGCTTTCTTT.

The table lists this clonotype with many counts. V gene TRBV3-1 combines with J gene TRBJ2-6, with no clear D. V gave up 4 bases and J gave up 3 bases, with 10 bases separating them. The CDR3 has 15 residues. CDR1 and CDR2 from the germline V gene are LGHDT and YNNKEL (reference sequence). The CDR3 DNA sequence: TGTGCCAGCAGCCCCGAGGCGTTTGGGGCCAACGTCCTGACTTTC. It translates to CASSPEAFGANVLTF.

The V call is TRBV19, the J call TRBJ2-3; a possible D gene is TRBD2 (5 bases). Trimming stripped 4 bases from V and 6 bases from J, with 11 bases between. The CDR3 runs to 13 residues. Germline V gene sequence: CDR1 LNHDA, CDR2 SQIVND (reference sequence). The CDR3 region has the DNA TGTGCCAGTAGTAACGGAGGTTCGGATACGCAGTATTTT. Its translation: CASSNGGSDTQYF.

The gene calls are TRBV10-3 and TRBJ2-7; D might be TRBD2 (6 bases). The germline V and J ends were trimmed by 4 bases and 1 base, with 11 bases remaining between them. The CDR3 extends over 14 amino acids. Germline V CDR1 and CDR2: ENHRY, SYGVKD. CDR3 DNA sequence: TGTGCCATCAGTGGGGACTCGGCTTCCTACGAGCAGTACTTC. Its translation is CAISGDSASYEQYF.

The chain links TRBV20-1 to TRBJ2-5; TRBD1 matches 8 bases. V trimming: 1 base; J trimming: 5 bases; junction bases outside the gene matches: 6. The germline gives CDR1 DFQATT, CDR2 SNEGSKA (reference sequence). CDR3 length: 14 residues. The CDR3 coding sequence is TGCAGTGCTAGAGTGACAGGGGCTATCGAGACCCAGTACTTC. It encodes CSARVTGAIETQYF.

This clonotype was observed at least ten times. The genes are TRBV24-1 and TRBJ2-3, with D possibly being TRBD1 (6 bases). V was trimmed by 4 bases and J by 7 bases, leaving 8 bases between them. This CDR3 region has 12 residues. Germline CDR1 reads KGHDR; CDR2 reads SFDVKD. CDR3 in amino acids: CATSDRGNTQYF. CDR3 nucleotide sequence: TGTGCCACCAGTGACAGGGGAAATACGCAGTATTTT.

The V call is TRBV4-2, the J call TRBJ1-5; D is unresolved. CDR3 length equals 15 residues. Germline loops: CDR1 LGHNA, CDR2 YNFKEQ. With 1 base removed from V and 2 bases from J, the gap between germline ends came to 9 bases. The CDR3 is CASSQAVSGNQPQHF. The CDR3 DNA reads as TGTGCCAGCAGCCAAGCAGTTTCGGGCAATCAGCCCCAGCATTTT.

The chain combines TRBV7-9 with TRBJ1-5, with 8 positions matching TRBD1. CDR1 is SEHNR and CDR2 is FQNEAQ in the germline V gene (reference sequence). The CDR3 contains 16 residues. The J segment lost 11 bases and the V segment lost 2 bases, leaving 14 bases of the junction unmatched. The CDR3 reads CASSLLGQGVQETQHF. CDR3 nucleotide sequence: TGTGCCAGCAGCTTACTCGGACAGGGAGTCCAAGAGACCCAGCATTTT.

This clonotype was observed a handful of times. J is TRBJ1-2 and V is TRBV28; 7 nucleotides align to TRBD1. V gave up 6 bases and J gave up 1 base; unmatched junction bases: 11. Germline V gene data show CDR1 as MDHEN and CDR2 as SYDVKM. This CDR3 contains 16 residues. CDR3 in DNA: TGTGCCAGCAGCCTATATGGGACAGCTGTTAACTATGGCTACACCTTC. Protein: CASSLYGTAVNYGYTF.

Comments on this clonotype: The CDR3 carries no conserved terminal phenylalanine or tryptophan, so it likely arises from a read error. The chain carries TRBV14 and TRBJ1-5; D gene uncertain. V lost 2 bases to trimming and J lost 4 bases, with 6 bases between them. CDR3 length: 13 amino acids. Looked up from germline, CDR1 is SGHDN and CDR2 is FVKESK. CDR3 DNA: TGTGCCAGCAGCCAACATTTAAATCAGCCCCAGCATTAT. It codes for CASSQHLNQPQHY.

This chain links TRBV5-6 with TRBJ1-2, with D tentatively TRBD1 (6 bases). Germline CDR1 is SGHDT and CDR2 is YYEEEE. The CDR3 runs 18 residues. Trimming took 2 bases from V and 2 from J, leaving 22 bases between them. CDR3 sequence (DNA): TGTGCCAGCAGCTTTTGGTCCCAGGGTCCCGACAGGAACTATGGCTACACCTTC. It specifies CASSFWSQGPDRNYGYTF.

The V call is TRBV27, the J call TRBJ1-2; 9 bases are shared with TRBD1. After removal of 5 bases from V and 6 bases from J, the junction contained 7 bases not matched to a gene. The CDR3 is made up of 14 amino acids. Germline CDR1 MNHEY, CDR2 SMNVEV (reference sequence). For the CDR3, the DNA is TGTGCCAGCAGTGAGACAGGGGGGGTGGATGGCTACACCTTC. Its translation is CASSETGGVDGYTF.

The CDR3, as DNA: TGCAGTGCTAGCCAGGGGGTGGACACTGAAGCTTTCTTT. Encoded protein: CSASQGVDTEAFF. J is TRBJ1-1 and V is TRBV20-1, with TRBD1 matching 7 bases. The V segment lost 3 bases and the J segment 3 bases; nucleotides outside the gene matches: 4. CDR1 is DFQATT and CDR2 is SNEGSKA in the germline V gene (reference sequence). CDR3 size: 13 residues.

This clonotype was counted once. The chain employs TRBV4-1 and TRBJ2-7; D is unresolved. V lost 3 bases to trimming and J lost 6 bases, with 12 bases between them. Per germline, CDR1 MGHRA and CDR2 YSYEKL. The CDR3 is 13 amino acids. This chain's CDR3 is CASSHPHGSEQYF. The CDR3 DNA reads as TGCGCCAGCAGCCACCCACATGGTAGCGAGCAGTACTTC.

The CDR3 sequence: CSVKIAGTPRTGELFF. CDR3 nucleotide sequence: TGCAGTGTGAAAATAGCGGGGACCCCGCGCACCGGGGAGCTGTTTTTT. The V call is TRBV20-1, the J call TRBJ2-2; 8 bases match TRBD2. Looked up from germline, CDR1 is DFQATT and CDR2 is SNEGSKA (reference sequence). The ends lost 7 bases at V and 4 bases at J; junction bases unmatched: 14. CDR3 length: 16 amino acids.

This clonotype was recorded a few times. CDR3 nucleotide sequence: TGTGCCAGCAGCTCTTGGGACTTCCCCCGGGAGCAGTACTTC. Translating gives CASSSWDFPREQYF. The gene calls are TRBV9 and TRBJ2-7, with D perhaps TRBD2 (6 bases). This CDR3 is 14 amino acids long. The germline V gene encodes CDR1 SGDLS and CDR2 YYNGEE. The V gene lost 4 bases and the J gene lost 7 bases, with 18 bases spanning the gap. The full variable domain, with the rest looked up from reference TRBV9 and TRBJ2-7, is DSGVTQTPKHLITATGQRVTLRCSPRSGDLSVYWYQQSLDQGLQFLIQYYNGEERAKGNILERFSAQQFPDLHSELNLSSLELGDSALYFCASSSWDFPREQYFGPGTRLTVT.

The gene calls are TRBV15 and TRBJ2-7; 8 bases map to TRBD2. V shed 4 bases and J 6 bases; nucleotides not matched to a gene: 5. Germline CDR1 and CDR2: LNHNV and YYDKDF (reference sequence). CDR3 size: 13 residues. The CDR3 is CATSTRAGGEQYF. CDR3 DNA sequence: TGTGCCACCAGCACGAGGGCGGGAGGCGAGCAGTACTTC.

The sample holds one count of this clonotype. CDR3 DNA: TGTGCCAGTAGCATAAGCGCCCTCCAAGAGACCCAGTACTTC. The encoded protein is CASSISALQETQYF. The chain recombines TRBV19 with TRBJ2-5; D unresolved. Trimming shortened V by 6 bases and J by 1 base, and 12 bases separated the two germline ends. CDR1 is LNHDA and CDR2 is SQIVND in the germline V gene (reference sequence). This CDR3 is 14 amino acids long.

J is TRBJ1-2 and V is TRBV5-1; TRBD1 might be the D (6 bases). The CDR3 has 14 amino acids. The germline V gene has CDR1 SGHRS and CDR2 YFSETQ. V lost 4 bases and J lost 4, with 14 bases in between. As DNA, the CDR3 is TGCGCCAGCAGCCCGAACAGGGTCACCTATGGCTACACCTTC. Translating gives CASSPNRVTYGYTF.

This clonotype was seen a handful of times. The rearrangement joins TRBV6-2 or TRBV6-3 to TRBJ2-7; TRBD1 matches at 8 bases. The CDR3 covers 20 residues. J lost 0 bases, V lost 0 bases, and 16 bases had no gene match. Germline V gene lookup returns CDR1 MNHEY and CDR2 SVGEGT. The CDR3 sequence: CASSYSKVDQGAGSSYEQYF. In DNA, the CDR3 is TGTGCCAGCAGTTACTCGAAGGTGGATCAGGGGGCAGGGAGCTCCTACGAGCAGTACTTC.

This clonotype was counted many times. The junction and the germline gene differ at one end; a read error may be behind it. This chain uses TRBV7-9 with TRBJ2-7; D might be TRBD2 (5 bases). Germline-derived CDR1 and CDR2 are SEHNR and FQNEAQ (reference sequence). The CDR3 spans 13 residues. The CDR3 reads CASSTGDSYEQYF. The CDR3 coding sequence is TGCGCCAGCAGCACCGGGGACTCCTACGAGCAGTACTTC.